The 22 T cell receptor beta chains listed next were all sequenced from one sample in a study of human T cells and chemical hapten exposure. TCRdb recomputed calls from the RACE reads with MiXCR, one row per CDR3 protein. The sample has 150,000 to 200,000 distinct CDR3 sequences, 30% seen once. Time point of the sample: pre-sensitization, week 0. Described treatment: therapeutic diphenylcyclopropenone sensitization with weekly scalp DPC. This specimen was whole blood, taken in connection with sensitization to the hapten diphenylcyclopropenone (DPC). These receptors were collected from a young woman with alopecia areata. Some clones in this sample may be carry-over from other donors' samples.

The chain's CDR3 is CASSLADRANSPLHF. In nucleotides, the CDR3 is TGCGCCAGCAGCTTGGCCGACAGAGCCAATTCACCCCTCCACTTT. J is TRBJ1-6 and V is TRBV5-1; tentative D call: TRBD1 (5 bases). Germline loops: CDR1 SGHRS, CDR2 YFSETQ. This CDR3 has 15 residues. Trimming pared 0 bases from V and 7 bases from J, leaving 11 bases between. The variable domain in full, with the rest retrieved from reference TRBV5-1 and TRBJ1-6, is KAGVTQTPRYLIKTRGQQVTLSCSPISGHRSVSWYQQTPGQGLQFLFEYFSETQRNKGNFPGRFSGRQFSNSRSEMNVSTLELGDSALYLCASSLADRANSPLHFGNGTRLTVT.

This clonotype was detected once. The V and J genes are TRBV20-1 and TRBJ2-1, with 7 bases that match TRBD1. V lost 2 bases and J lost 4; bases outside the gene matches: 11. The CDR3 contains 16 residues. Germline assignment: CDR1 DFQATT and CDR2 SNEGSKA (reference sequence). The CDR3 coding sequence is TGCAGTGCTAGATTTAGGGGGCGAGGTAATTACAATGAGCAGTTCTTC. It is translated as CSARFRGRGNYNEQFF.

This clonotype was observed a handful of times. The V call is TRBV6-2 or TRBV6-3, the J call TRBJ2-1, with 9 bases that match TRBD2. There are 17 residues in the CDR3. Germline V gene lookup returns CDR1 MNHEY and CDR2 SVGEGT. V dropped 2 bases and J dropped 9; count of bases not matched to a gene: 14. This CDR3 reads CASSYPTAGGGRSEQFF. DNA of the CDR3: TGTGCCAGCAGTTACCCTACGGCGGGAGGGGGGCGGAGTGAGCAGTTCTTC.

The rearrangement joins TRBV28 to TRBJ1-2; 8 nucleotides agree with TRBD1. The CDR3 contains 16 residues. Losses at the gene ends were 4 bases for V and 4 bases for J; bases not matched to a gene: 11. Germline V lookup: CDR1 MDHEN, CDR2 SYDVKM. DNA for the CDR3: TGTGCCAGCAGTTCCCCTTCGGGACAGGACTTCTATGGCTACACCTTC. It encodes CASSSPSGQDFYGYTF.

This clonotype has only a few counts. The chain joins TRBV20-1 to TRBJ2-7, with 10 bases matching TRBD2. J gave up 5 bases and V 5 bases, and 12 bases lay outside the gene matches. The germline CDR1 and CDR2 sequences are DFQATT and SNEGSKA (reference sequence). The CDR3 sequence is 15 residues long. The CDR3 loop reads CSAQLPLAGSNEQYF. Here the CDR3 DNA reads TGCAGTGCTCAACTCCCACTAGCGGGATCTAACGAGCAGTACTTC.

CDR3 DNA sequence: TGTGCCAGTAGTTTCCCTACCCTCCAAGAGACCCAGTACTTC. This encodes CASSFPTLQETQYF. The chain recombines TRBV7-9 with TRBJ2-5, with D uncertain. V shed 9 bases and J shed 1 base, with 15 bases lying between them. The CDR3 runs to 14 residues. Germline V gives CDR1 SEHNR, CDR2 FQNEAQ (reference sequence).

The gene calls are TRBV29-1 and TRBJ2-1; D gene ambiguous. The CDR3 is made up of 15 amino acids. The germline V gene encodes CDR1 SQVTM and CDR2 ANQGSEA. Trimming took off 7 bases at V and 8 bases at J, with 24 bases between the two ends. CDR3 region: CSAPGAGGYDDEQFF. The CDR3 DNA follows: TGCAGCGCTCCGGGTGCCGGCGGATACGACGATGAGCAGTTCTTC.

This clonotype was found a few times. The chain links TRBV6-1 to TRBJ1-4, with 7 bases aligning to TRBD1. The CDR3 contains 10 residues. V dropped 6 bases and J dropped 14; count of bases not matched to a gene: 3. The germline gives CDR1 MNHNS, CDR2 SASEGT. The CDR3 nucleotides read TGTGCCAGCAGCGGACAGGCCCTGTTTTTT. Translated: CASSGQALFF.

This chain joins TRBV4-2 and TRBJ1-2, with D uncertain. Germline V gene data show CDR1 as LGHNA and CDR2 as YNFKEQ. The CDR3 consists of 17 residues. The V gene lost 0 bases and the J gene lost 0 bases, with 14 bases spanning the gap. CDR3 amino acids: CASSQDLPGFPNYGYTF. The CDR3 DNA reads TGTGCCAGCAGCCAAGATCTCCCGGGATTCCCTAACTATGGCTACACCTTC.

The chain combines TRBV19 with TRBJ2-2, with 9 nucleotides matching TRBD1. Unmatched junction bases numbered 17, after V lost 8 bases and J lost 1 base. This CDR3 comprises 19 residues. The germline gives CDR1 LNHDA, CDR2 SQIVND (reference sequence). The CDR3 region has the DNA TGTGCCAGTTTAGATTTGGGACAGGGTCGACCCTGGAACACCGGGGAGCTGTTTTTT. Its translation: CASLDLGQGRPWNTGELFF.

V is TRBV29-1 and J is TRBJ2-5; D possibly corresponds to TRBD2 (6 bases). Trimming pared 5 bases from V and 0 bases from J, leaving 7 bases between. Germline V gene data show CDR1 as SQVTM and CDR2 as ANQGSEA. The CDR3 extends over 12 amino acids. CDR3 nucleotide sequence: TGCAGCGTTCGGGGGTACCAAGAGACCCAGTACTTC. Protein product: CSVRGYQETQYF.

The chain carries TRBV11-2 and TRBJ2-3; D remains ambiguous. The V end was cut by 2 bases, the J end by 4 bases, with 10 bases between. Germline CDR1 is SGHAT and CDR2 is FQNNGV. This CDR3 comprises 14 residues. CDR3 nucleotides: TGTGCCAGCAGCTTACTGCAAGTTCCAGATACGCAGTATTTT. Translated: CASSLLQVPDTQYF.

The chain recombines TRBV29-1 with TRBJ2-1, with 10 positions matching TRBD1. This CDR3 has 15 residues. V was clipped by 7 bases and J by 1 base; unmatched bases: 7. Germline V gene sequence: CDR1 SQVTM, CDR2 ANQGSEA. CDR3 in DNA: TGCAGCGGTAGACAGGGGGCGGGGTCCTACAATGAGCAGTTCTTC. It yields the protein CSGRQGAGSYNEQFF.

This clonotype was observed a few times. The CDR3 DNA reads TGCGCCAGCAGCAGGACAGGGCGCCACGAGCAGTACTTC. As protein: CASSRTGRHEQYF. V is TRBV5-1 and J is TRBJ2-7; 8 bases agree with TRBD1. Trimming removed 4 bases from V and 5 bases from J; junction bases left unmatched: 5. CDR1 is SGHRS, CDR2 YFSETQ, per germline. CDR3 length: 13 amino acids.

The rearrangement joins TRBV7-2 to TRBJ2-5, with unresolved D. V dropped 4 bases and J dropped 2 bases, with 11 bases sitting between them. CDR1 and CDR2 from the germline V gene are SGHTA and FQGNSA. This CDR3 spans 14 amino acids. CDR3 DNA sequence: TGTGCCAGCAGCTCAAGGGTGCTTCAAGAGACCCAGTACTTC. As protein: CASSSRVLQETQYF. Filled out from reference TRBV7-2 and TRBJ2-5, the complete variable domain reads GAGVSQSPSNKVTEKGKDVELRCDPISGHTALYWYRQSLGQGLEFLIYFQGNSAPDKSGLPSDRFSAERTGGSVSTLTIQRTQQEDSAVYLCASSSRVLQETQYFGPGTRLLVL.

The V gene is TRBV3-1, the J gene TRBJ2-1; the match to TRBD2 covers 8 bases. V dropped 6 bases and J dropped 8; count of bases not matched to a gene: 18. This CDR3 region has 17 residues. Germline assignment: CDR1 LGHDT and CDR2 YNNKEL (reference sequence). CDR3 coding DNA: TGTGCCAGCAGTCGAGGGTTGGCCGCGGGGGGTTGGTATGAGCAGTTCTTC. This translates into CASSRGLAAGGWYEQFF.

This clonotype was observed many times. The chain uses TRBV28 and TRBJ1-6; the D is unclear. CDR1 MDHEN and CDR2 SYDVKM come from the germline V gene. This CDR3 contains 16 residues. With 3 bases removed from V and 9 bases from J, the gap between germline ends came to 18 bases. CDR3 loop: CASSLARTSWVSPLHF. The DNA for the CDR3 is TGTGCCAGCAGTTTGGCGAGAACCAGTTGGGTTTCACCCCTCCACTTT.

This clonotype was detected many times. This sequence joins TRBV20-1 and TRBJ2-7; TRBD2 agrees at 7 bases. CDR1 is DFQATT and CDR2 is SNEGSKA in the germline V gene (reference sequence). After removal of 1 base from V and 9 bases from J, the junction contained 21 bases not matched to a gene. The CDR3 is made up of 17 amino acids. CDR3 sequence: CSARAAFSGSGYVRQYF. The CDR3 DNA sequence: TGCAGTGCTAGAGCGGCCTTTTCGGGTAGCGGGTATGTCAGGCAGTACTTC.

This clonotype came up a few times. This chain connects TRBV5-4 to TRBJ2-5; 13 bases fit TRBD2. This CDR3 is 16 amino acids long. Germline lookup yields CDR1 SGHNT and CDR2 YYREEE (reference sequence). The junction had 4 bases not matched to a gene; V was cut back by 4 bases and J by 1 base. The CDR3 loop reads CASSRTSGSLQETQYF. CDR3 sequence (DNA): TGTGCCAGCAGCAGGACTAGCGGGAGCCTCCAAGAGACCCAGTACTTC.

This clonotype was seen a few times. The rearrangement uses TRBV2 and TRBJ2-6; D might be TRBD1 or TRBD2, each matching 5 bases. CDR3 length equals 15 residues. The germline V and J ends were trimmed by 4 bases and 2 bases, with 9 bases remaining between them. The germline V gene has CDR1 SNHLY and CDR2 FYNNEI. As DNA, the CDR3 is TGTGCCAGCAGTGTGGGGGATGCTGGGGCCAACGTCCTGACTTTC. It codes for CASSVGDAGANVLTF.

DNA for the CDR3: TGTGCCAGCAGGCCCCCAGGGTTAGCTGGAAACACCATATATTTT. As protein: CASRPPGLAGNTIYF. The chain carries TRBV25-1 and TRBJ1-3; D is possibly TRBD1 (5 bases). Trimming took off 6 bases at V and 2 bases at J, with 14 bases between the two ends. Looked up from germline, CDR1 is MGHDK and CDR2 is SYGVNS. The CDR3 extends over 15 amino acids. Based on the CDR3 plus reference TRBV25-1 and TRBJ1-3, the full variable domain is EADIYQTPRYLVIGTGKKITLECSQTMGHDKMYWYQQDPGMELHLIHYSYGVNSTEKGDLSSESTVSRIRTEHFPLTLESARPSHTSQYLCASRPPGLAGNTIYFGEGSWLTVV.

The rearrangement joins TRBV5-4 to TRBJ2-7, with 11 positions matching TRBD1. Germline assignment: CDR1 SGHNT and CDR2 YYREEE (reference sequence). The ends lost 4 bases at V and 6 bases at J; junction bases unmatched: 12. This CDR3 is 16 amino acids long. For the CDR3, the DNA is TGTGCCAGCAGCCCGAATTCGGACAGGGGGCAGTTCGAGCAGTACTTC. This sequence encodes CASSPNSDRGQFEQYF.